This is a list of T cell receptor beta chains from one sample in a study of OX40 agonist ivuxolimab in advanced cancers. TCRdb keeps only in-frame clones here, not all; method: immunoSEQ multiplex PCR. This sample yields approximately 71,000 clones, of which about 83% are seen a single time; less than 0.85% belongs to the top ten. This material consisted of CD4+ or CD8+ T cells sorted from blood, taken in a trial of the OX40 agonist ivuxolimab. These receptors were collected from an adult with an advanced solid tumor such as melanoma, head and neck, liver or kidney cancer. CDR3s include the opening cysteine and the closing phenylalanine or tryptophan. A D gene is named only where the DNA matches it firmly. Part of the rows lack a size; the others show once, few, many or a class for expanded clones.

j_call	d_call	v_call	clone_size	cdr3_nt	cdr3_aa
TRBJ1-1	NA	TRBV28	NA	TGTGCCAGCACCTATAACACTGAAGCTTTCTTT	CASTYNTEAFF
TRBJ1-4	NA	TRBV7-2	NA	TGTGCCAGCAGCTTAGAACCAGGTCCTGAAAAACTGTTTTTT	CASSLEPGPEKLFF
TRBJ2-2	NA	TRBV7-3	NA	TGTGCCAGCAGCCCCTCCGCCGCGAACACCGGGGAGCTGTTTTTT	CASSPSAANTGELFF
TRBJ1-1	NA	TRBV13	NA	TGTGCCAGCACCATTAGGGGCTGGGAGAGGACTGAAGCTTTCTTT	CASTIRGWERTEAFF
TRBJ2-7	NA	TRBV2	NA	TGTGCCAGCATTTTGACAGGATCCTCCTACGAGCAGTACTTC	CASILTGSSYEQYF
TRBJ1-1	NA	TRBV19	NA	TGTGCCAGTAAGGAGGCGTTCACTGAAGCTTTCTTT	CASKEAFTEAFF
TRBJ1-5	TRBD1	TRBV5-1	NA	TGCGCCAGCAGCCCGGACAGGGCGGATCAGCCCCAGCATTTT	CASSPDRADQPQHF
TRBJ2-3	NA	TRBV11-1	NA	TGTGCCAGCAGCTTAGGAGTTAGCGGATATACGCAGTATTTT	CASSLGVSGYTQYF
TRBJ1-1	NA	TRBV7-3	NA	TGTGCCAGCAGCTCCCACCCGAACACTGAAGCTTTCTTT	CASSSHPNTEAFF
TRBJ2-1	TRBD2	TRBV18	NA	TGTGCCAGCTCACTAAGCGGGGGACTTTACAATGAGCAGTTCTTC	CASSLSGGLYNEQFF
TRBJ2-7	TRBD1	TRBV4-1	NA	TGCGCCAGCAGCCAAGGAACGGACAGGGGGATCTACGAGCAGTACTTC	CASSQGTDRGIYEQYF
TRBJ2-7	TRBD1	TRBV7-2	NA	TGTGCCAGCAGCCCCAAATCACAGGGGTACGAGCAGTACTTC	CASSPKSQGYEQYF
TRBJ2-1	NA	TRBV7-2	NA	TGTGCCAGCAGCTCAAGGGGACGGGCCTACTACAATGAGCAGTTCTTC	CASSSRGRAYYNEQFF
TRBJ2-7	NA	TRBV6-9	NA	TGTGCCAGCAGTTGGGAACGGACGGAGCAGTACTTC	CASSWERTEQYF
TRBJ2-7	NA	TRBV27	NA	TGTGCCAGCAGTCCAGAGGGGGGTAGAAGCTACGAGCAGTACTTC	CASSPEGGRSYEQYF
TRBJ2-7	NA	TRBV28	NA	TGTGCCAGCAGTTCTCCTCGGGCCCCCCCGCGCCCCTACGAGCAGTACTTC	CASSSPRAPPRPYEQYF
TRBJ2-4	TRBD2	TRBV7-2	NA	TGTGCCAGCAGCAGCCGCGGGGGGCCGGCCAAAAACATTCAGTACTTC	CASSSRGGPAKNIQYF
TRBJ1-3	NA	TRBV10-3	few	TGTGCCATCAGTGAGCACCTGACAGGTCGGAGCTCTGGAAACACCATATATTTT	CAISEHLTGRSSGNTIYF
TRBJ1-6	NA	TRBV19	once	TGTGCCAGTAGTGCCACTCTACGGTATAGGGTTTCACCCCTCCACTTT	CASSATLRYRVSPLHF
TRBJ1-5	NA	TRBV19	NA	TGTGCCAGTAGTATCCAGGGTGGCAATCAGCCCCAGCATTTT	CASSIQGGNQPQHF
TRBJ1-3	NA	TRBV10-3	NA	TGTGCCATCAGTGAGCCGGGGAACGACTCTGGAAACACCATATATTTT	CAISEPGNDSGNTIYF
TRBJ2-3	NA	TRBV11-3	NA	TGTGCCAGCAGCTTAAGTTGGGGTAGCACAGATACGCAGTATTTT	CASSLSWGSTDTQYF
TRBJ2-3	NA	TRBV29-1	NA	TGCAGCGTGGGGTGGCTCACAGATACGCAGTATTTT	CSVGWLTDTQYF
TRBJ2-2	NA	TRBV7-7	NA	TGTGCCAGCAGCTGGAGGGTTAACACCGGGGAGCTGTTTTTT	CASSWRVNTGELFF
TRBJ2-7	TRBD1	TRBV30	few	TGTGCCTGGGGACAGGATTCCTACGAGCAGTACTTC	CAWGQDSYEQYF
TRBJ2-7	TRBD1	TRBV10-3	NA	TGTGCCATCAGCGGACAGGGCGTAAATTACGAGCAGTACTTC	CAISGQGVNYEQYF
TRBJ2-5	NA	TRBV19	NA	TGTGCCAGTAAGGCCCTGGACGGAAAAGAGACCCAGTACTTC	CASKALDGKETQYF